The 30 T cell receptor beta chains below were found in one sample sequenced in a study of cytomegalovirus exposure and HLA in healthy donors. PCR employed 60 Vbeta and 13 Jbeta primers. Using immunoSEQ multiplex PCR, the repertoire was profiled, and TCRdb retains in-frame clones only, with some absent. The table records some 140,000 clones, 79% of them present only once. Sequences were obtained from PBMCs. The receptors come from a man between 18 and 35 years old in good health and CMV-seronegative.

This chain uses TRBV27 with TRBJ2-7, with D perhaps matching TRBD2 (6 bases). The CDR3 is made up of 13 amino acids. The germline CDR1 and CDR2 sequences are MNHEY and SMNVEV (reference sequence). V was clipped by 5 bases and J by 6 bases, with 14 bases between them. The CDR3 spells CASSPPGVSEQYF. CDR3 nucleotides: TGTGCCAGCAGTCCCCCGGGGGTAAGCGAGCAGTACTTC.

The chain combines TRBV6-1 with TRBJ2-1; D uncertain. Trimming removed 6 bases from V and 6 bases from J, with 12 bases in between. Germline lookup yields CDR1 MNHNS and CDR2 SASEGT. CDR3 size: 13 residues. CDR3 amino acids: CASSSQILNEQFF. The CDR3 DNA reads TGTGCCAGCAGCAGTCAAATTCTCAATGAGCAGTTCTTC.

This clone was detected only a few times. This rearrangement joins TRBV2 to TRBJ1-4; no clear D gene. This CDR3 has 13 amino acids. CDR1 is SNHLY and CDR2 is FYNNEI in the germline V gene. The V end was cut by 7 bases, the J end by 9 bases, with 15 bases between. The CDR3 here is CASTPGRGKKLFF. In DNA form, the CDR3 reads TGTGCCAGCACCCCCGGGCGGGGAAAAAAACTGTTTTTT. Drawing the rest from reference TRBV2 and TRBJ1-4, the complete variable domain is EPEVTQTPSHQVTQMGQEVILRCVPISNHLYFYWYRQILGQKVEFLVSFYNNEISEKSEIFDDQFSVERPDGSNFTLKIRSTKLEDSAMYFCASTPGRGKKLFFGSGTQLSVL.

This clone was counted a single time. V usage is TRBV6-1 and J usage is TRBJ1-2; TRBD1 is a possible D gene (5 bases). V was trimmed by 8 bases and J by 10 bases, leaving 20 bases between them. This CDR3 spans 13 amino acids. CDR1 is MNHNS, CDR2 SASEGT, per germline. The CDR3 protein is CASLRGGVIDYTF. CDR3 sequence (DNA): TGTGCCAGCCTCCGAGGAGGGGTTATTGACTACACCTTC.

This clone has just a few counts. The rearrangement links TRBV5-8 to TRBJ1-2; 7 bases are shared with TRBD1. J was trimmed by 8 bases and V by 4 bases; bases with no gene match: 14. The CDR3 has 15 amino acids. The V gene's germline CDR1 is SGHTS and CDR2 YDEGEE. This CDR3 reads CASSPLRGQGLGYTF. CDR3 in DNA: TGTGCCAGCAGCCCCTTAAGGGGGCAGGGGTTAGGCTACACCTTC. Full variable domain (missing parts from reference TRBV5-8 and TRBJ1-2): EAGVTQSPTHLIKTRGQQATLRCSPISGHTSVYWYQQALGLGLQFLLWYDEGEERNRGNFPPRFSGRQFPNYSSELNVNALELEDSALYLCASSPLRGQGLGYTFGSGTRLTVV.

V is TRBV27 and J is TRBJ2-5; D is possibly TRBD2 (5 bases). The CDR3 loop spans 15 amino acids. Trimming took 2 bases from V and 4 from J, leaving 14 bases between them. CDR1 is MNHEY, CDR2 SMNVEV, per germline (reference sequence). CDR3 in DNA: TGTGCCAGCAGTTTAGGAGGATGGCCCCCAGAGACCCAGTACTTC. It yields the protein CASSLGGWPPETQYF.

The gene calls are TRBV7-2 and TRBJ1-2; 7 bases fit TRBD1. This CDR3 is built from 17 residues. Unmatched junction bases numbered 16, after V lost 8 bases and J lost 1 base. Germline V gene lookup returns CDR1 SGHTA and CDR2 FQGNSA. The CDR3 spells CASGPGTASFFNYGYTF. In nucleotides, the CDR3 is TGTGCCAGCGGACCCGGGACAGCAAGTTTTTTTAACTATGGCTACACCTTC.

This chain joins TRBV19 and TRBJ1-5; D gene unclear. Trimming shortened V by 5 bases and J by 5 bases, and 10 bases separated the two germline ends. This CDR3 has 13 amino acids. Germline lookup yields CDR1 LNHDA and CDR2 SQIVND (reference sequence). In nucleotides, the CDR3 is TGTGCCAGTAGTTCCCGAAGCTATCAGCCCCAGCATTTT. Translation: CASSSRSYQPQHF.

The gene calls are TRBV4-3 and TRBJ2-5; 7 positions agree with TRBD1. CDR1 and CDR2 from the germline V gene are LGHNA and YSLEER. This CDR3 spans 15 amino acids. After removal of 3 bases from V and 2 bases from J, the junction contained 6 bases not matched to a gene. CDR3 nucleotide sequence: TGCGCCAGCAGCCACTCGGGACAGACTCAAGAGACCCAGTACTTC. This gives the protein CASSHSGQTQETQYF.

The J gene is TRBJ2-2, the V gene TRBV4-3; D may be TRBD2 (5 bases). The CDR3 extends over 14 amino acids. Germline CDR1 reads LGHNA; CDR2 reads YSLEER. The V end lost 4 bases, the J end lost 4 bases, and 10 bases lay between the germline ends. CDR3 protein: CASSRGIATGELFF. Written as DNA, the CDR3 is TGCGCCAGCAGCCGAGGGATCGCCACCGGGGAGCTGTTTTTT.

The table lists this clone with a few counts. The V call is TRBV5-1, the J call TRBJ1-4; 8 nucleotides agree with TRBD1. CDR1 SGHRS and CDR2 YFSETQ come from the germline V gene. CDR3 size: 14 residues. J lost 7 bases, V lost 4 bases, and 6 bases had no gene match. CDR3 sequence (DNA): TGCGCCAGCAGCCCTCAGGGGGCCAGTGAAAAACTGTTTTTT. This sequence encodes CASSPQGASEKLFF.

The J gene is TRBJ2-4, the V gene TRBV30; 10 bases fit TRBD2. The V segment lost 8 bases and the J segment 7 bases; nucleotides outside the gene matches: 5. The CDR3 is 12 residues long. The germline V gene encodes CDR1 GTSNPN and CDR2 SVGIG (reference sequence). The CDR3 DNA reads TGTGCCAGAGGAGCGGGGGGGAACATTCAGTACTTC. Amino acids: CARGAGGNIQYF.

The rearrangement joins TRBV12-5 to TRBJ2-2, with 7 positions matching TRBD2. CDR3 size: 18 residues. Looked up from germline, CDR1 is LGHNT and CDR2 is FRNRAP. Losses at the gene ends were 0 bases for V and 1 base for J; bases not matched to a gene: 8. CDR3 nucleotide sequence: TGTGCTAGTGGTTTGGTACGTAGCGGGTTGCGGAACACCGGGGAGCTGTTTTTT. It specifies CASGLVRSGLRNTGELFF.

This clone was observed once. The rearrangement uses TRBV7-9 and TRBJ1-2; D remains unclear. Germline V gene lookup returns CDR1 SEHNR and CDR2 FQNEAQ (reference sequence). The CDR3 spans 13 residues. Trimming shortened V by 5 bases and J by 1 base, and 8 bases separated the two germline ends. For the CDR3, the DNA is TGTGCCAGCAGCCCCGGGATTAACTATGGCTACACCTTC. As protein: CASSPGINYGYTF.

CDR3 amino acids: CASGLAEQGLDTGELFF. The CDR3 DNA reads as TGTGCTAGTGGTTTGGCTGAACAGGGCCTGGACACCGGGGAGCTGTTTTTT. This chain connects TRBV12-5 to TRBJ2-2; tentatively, D is TRBD1 (6 bases). Looked up from germline, CDR1 is LGHNT and CDR2 is FRNRAP. The length of the CDR3 is 17 residues. V gave up 1 base and J gave up 3 bases, with 15 bases separating them.

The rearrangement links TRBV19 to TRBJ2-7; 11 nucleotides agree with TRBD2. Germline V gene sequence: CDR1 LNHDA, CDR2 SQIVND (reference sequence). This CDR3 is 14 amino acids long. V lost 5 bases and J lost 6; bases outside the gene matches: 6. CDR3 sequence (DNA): TGTGCCAGTAGTCCCCGACTAGCGGGGAGCGAGCAGTACTTC. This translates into CASSPRLAGSEQYF.

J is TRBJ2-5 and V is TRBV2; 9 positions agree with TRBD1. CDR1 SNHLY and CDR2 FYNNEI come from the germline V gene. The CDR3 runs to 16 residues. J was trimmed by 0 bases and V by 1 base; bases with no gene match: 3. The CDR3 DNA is TGTGCCAGCAGTGAAGGAACAGGGGGCTACCAAGAGACCCAGTACTTC. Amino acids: CASSEGTGGYQETQYF.

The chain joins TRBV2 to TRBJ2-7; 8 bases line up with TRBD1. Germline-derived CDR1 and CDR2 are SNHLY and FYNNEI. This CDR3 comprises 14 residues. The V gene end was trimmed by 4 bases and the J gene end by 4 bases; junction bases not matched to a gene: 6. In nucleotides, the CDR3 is TGTGCCAGCAGTGCCGGGACAGGTTCGTACGAGCAGTACTTC. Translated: CASSAGTGSYEQYF.

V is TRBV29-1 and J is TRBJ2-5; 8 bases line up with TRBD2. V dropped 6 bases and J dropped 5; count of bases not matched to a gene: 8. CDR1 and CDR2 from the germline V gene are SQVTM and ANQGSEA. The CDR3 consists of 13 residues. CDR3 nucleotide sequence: TGCAGCGTGGAGCGGGGGAAAAGGGAGACCCAGTACTTC. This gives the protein CSVERGKRETQYF.

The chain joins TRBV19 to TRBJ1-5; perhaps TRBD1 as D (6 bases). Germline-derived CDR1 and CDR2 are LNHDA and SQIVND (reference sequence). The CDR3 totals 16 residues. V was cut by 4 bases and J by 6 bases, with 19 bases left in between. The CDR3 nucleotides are TGTGCCAGTAGTAGGGAACCAGGACAGCGTGGTCAGCCCCAGCATTTT. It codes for CASSREPGQRGQPQHF.

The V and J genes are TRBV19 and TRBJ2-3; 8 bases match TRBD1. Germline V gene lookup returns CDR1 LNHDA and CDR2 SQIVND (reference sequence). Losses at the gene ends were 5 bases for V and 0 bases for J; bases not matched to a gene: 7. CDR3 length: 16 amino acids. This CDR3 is CASSLYRDRSTDTQYF. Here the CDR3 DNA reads TGTGCCAGTAGTCTCTACCGGGACAGGAGCACAGATACGCAGTATTTT.

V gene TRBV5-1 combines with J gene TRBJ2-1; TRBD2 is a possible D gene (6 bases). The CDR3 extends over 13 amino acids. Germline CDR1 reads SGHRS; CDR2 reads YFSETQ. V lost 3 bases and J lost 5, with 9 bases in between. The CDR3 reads CASSWGRNNEQFF. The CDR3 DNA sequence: TGCGCCAGCAGCTGGGGGAGGAACAATGAGCAGTTCTTC.

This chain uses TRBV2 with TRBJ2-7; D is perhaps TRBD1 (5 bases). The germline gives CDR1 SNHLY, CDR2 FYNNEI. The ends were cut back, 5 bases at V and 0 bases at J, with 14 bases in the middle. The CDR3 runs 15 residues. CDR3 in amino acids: CASSSQAGPSYEQYF. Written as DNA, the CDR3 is TGTGCCAGCAGTTCTCAAGCAGGGCCCTCCTACGAGCAGTACTTC.

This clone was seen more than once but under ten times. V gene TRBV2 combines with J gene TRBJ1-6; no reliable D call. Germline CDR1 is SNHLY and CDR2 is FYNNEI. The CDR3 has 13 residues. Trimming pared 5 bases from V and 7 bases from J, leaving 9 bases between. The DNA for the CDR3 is TGTGCCAGCAGTTTACAGAAAAATTCACCCCTCCACTTT. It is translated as CASSLQKNSPLHF.

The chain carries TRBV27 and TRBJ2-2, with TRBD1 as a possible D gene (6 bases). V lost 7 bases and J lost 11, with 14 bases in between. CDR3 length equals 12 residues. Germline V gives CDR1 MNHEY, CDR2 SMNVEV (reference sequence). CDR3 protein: CASTKPGTELFF. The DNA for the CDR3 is TGTGCCAGCACCAAGCCCGGGACAGAGCTGTTTTTT.

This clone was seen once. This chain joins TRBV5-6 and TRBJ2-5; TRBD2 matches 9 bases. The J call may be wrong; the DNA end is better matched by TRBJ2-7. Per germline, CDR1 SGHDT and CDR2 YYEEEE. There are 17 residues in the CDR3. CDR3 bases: TGTGCCAGCAGCTCCACCGGGGCGGGGGGGCCCACCTACGAGCAGTACTTC. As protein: CASSSTGAGGPTYEQYF.

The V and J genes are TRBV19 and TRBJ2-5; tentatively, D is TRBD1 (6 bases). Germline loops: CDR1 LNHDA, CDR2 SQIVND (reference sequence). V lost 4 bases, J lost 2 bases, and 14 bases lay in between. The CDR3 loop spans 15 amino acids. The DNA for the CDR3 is TGTGCCAGTAGTAGGCGCGCCGGGACACAAGAGACCCAGTACTTC. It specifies CASSRRAGTQETQYF.

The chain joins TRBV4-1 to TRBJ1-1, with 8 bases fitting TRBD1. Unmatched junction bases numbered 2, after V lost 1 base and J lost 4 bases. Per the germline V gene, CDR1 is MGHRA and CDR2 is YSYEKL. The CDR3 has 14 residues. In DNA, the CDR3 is TGCGCCAGCAGCCAAGGGACAGGGAGCACTGAAGCTTTCTTT. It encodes CASSQGTGSTEAFF.

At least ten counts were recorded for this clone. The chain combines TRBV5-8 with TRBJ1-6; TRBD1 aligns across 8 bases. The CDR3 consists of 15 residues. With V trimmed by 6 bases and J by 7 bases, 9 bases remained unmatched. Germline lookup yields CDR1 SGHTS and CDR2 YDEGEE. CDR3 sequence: CASTFPGTGNSPLHF. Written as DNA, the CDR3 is TGTGCCAGCACCTTTCCCGGGACAGGAAATTCACCCCTCCACTTT.

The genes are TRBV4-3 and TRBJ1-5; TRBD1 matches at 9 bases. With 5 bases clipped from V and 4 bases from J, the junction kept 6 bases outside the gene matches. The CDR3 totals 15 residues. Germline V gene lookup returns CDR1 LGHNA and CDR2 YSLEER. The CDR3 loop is CASSERQGVNQPQHF. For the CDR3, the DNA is TGCGCCAGCAGCGAAAGACAGGGGGTGAATCAGCCCCAGCATTTT.